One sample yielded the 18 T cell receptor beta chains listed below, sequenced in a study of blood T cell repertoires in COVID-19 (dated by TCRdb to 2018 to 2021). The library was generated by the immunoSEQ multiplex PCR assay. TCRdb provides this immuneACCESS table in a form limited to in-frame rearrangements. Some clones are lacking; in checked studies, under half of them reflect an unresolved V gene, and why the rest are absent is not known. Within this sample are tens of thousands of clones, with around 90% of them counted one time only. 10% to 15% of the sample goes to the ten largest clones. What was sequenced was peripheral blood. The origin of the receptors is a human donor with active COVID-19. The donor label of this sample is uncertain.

DNA for the CDR3: TGCAGCGTTGAGCCACCGGGACTAGCGGATGGGGAGCTGTTTTTT. It codes for CSVEPPGLADGELFF. V and J are TRBV29-1 and TRBJ2-2; 11 nucleotides agree with TRBD2. Germline V gene data show CDR1 as SQVTM and CDR2 as ANQGSEA. J lost 8 bases, V lost 3 bases, and 8 bases had no gene match. The CDR3 has 15 amino acids.

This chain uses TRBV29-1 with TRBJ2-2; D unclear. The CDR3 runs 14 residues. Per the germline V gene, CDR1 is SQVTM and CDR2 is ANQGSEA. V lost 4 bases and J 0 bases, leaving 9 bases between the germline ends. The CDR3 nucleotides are TGCAGCGTTGGTGCAGAAGCGAACACCGGGGAGCTGTTTTTT. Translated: CSVGAEANTGELFF.

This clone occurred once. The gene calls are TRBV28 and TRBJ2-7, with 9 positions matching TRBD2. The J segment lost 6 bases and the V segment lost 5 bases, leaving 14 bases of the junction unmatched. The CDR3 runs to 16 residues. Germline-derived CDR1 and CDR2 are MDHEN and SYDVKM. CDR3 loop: CASSAETIAGEREQYF. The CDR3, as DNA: TGTGCCAGCAGTGCCGAAACCATAGCGGGAGAGCGCGAGCAGTACTTC.

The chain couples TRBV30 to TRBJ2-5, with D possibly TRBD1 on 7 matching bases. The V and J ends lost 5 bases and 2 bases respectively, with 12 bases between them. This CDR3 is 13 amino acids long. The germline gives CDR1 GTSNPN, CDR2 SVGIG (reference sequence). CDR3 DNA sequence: TGTGCCTGGTCCGGGGGACAGCAAGAGACCCAGTACTTC. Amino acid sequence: CAWSGGQQETQYF.

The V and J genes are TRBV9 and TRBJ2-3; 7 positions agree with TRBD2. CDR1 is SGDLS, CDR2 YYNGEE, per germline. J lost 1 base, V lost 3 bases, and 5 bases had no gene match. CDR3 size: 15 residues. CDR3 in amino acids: CASSARETGTDTQYF. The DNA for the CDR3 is TGTGCCAGCAGCGCGCGGGAGACGGGCACAGATACGCAGTATTTT.

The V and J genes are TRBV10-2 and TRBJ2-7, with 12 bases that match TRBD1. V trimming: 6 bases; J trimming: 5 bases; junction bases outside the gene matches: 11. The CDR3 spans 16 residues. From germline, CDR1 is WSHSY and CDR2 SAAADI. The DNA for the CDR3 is TGCGCCAGCAGACGCGGTACCGGGACAGGGGGCCACGAGCAGTACTTC. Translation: CASRRGTGTGGHEQYF.

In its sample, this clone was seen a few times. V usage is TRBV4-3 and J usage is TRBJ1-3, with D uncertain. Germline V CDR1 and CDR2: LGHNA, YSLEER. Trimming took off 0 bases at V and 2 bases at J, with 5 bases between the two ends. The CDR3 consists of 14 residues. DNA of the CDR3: TGCGCCAGCAGCCAAGAACGGGCTGGAAACACCATATATTTT. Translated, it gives CASSQERAGNTIYF.

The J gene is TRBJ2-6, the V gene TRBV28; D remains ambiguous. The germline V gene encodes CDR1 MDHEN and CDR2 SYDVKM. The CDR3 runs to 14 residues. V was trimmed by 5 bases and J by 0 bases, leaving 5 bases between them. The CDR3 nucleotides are TGTGCCAGCAGTATGGCCTCTGGGGCCAACGTCCTGACTTTC. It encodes CASSMASGANVLTF. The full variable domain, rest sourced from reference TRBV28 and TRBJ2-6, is DVKVTQSSRYLVKRTGEKVFLECVQDMDHENMFWYRQDPGLGLRLIYFSYDVKMKEKGDIPEGYSVSREKKERFSLILESASTNQTSMYLCASSMASGANVLTFGAGSRLTVL.

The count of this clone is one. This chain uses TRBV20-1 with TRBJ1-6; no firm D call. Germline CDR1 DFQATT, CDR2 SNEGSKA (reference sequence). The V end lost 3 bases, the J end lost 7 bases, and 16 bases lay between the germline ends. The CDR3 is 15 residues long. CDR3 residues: CSASALGRINSPLHF. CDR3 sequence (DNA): TGCAGTGCTAGTGCTTTGGGGAGGATAAATTCACCCCTCCACTTT.

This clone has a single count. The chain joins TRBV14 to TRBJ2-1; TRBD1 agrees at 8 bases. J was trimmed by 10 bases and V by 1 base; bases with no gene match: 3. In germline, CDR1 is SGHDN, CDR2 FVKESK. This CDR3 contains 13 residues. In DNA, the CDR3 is TGTGCCAGCAGCCAAGGGGGACAGGAGGAGCAGTTCTTC. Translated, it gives CASSQGGQEEQFF.

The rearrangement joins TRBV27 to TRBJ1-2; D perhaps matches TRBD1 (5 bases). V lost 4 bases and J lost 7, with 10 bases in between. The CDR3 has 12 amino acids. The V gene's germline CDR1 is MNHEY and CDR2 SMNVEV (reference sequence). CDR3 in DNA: TGTGCCAGCAGTTCGACAGCGAGTGGCTACACCTTC. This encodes CASSSTASGYTF.

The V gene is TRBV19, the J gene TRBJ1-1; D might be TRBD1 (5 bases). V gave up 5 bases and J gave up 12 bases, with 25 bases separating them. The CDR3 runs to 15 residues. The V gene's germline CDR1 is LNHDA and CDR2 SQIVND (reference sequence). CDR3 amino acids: CASSPNAVEGRTTFF. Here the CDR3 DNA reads TGTGCCAGTAGTCCCAACGCGGTGGAGGGCAGGACAACTTTCTTT.

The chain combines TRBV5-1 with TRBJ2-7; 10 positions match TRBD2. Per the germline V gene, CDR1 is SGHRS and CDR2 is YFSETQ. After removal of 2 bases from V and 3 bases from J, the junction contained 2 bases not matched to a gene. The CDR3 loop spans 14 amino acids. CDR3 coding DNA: TGCGCCAGCAGCTTTGCTAGCGGGAGCTACGAGCAGTACTTC. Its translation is CASSFASGSYEQYF.

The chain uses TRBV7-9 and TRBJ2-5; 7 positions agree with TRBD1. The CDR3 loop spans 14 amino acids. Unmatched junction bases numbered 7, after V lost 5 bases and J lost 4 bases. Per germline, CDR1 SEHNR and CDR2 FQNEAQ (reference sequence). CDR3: CASSLPSGGETQYF. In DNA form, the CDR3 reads TGTGCCAGCAGCCTCCCCTCAGGGGGAGAGACCCAGTACTTC.

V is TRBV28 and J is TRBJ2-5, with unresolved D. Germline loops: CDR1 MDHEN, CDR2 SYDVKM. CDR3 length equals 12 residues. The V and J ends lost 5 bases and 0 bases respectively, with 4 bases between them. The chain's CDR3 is CASSDYQETQYF. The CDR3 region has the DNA TGTGCCAGCAGTGACTACCAAGAGACCCAGTACTTC.

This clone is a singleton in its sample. For the CDR3, the DNA is TGTGCCAGCAGCTTCCAATTGGATACGCAGTATTTT. Amino acid sequence: CASSFQLDTQYF. The V call is TRBV7-9, the J call TRBJ2-3, with D unclear. CDR3 length: 12 amino acids. The germline V and J ends were trimmed by 3 bases and 6 bases, with 7 bases remaining between them. Germline lookup yields CDR1 SEHNR and CDR2 FQNEAQ (reference sequence).

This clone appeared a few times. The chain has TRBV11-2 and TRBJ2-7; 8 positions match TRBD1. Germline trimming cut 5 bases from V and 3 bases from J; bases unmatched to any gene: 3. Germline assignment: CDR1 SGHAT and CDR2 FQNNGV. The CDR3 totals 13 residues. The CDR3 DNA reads TGTGCCAGCAGCCCGGACAGGGTCTACGAGCAGTACTTC. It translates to CASSPDRVYEQYF.

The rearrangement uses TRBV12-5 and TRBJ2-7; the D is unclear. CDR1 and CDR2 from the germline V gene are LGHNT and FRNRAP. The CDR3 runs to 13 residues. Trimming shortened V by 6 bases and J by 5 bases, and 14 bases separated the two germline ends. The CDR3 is CASGNDWSDEQYF. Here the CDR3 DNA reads TGTGCTAGTGGGAACGACTGGAGCGACGAGCAGTACTTC.